This T cell receptor beta chain emerged from a study of PD-L1 blockade in urothelial cancer. Whole-study results and caveats: Enhanced expansion of tumor-associated blood clones at 3 weeks characterized durable-benefit patients.

Produced via immunoSEQ multiplex PCR; TCRdb's table is partial and in-frame only. The repertoire holds about 93,000 clones, with about 90% as singletons. Germline V gene data show CDR1 as SGHNT and CDR2 as YYREEE (reference sequence). Trimming at V came to 4 bases and at J to 3 bases, leaving 6 bases not matched to a gene. The CDR3 loop spans 16 amino acids. A remark on this clone: The target antigen is unknown.

Indicated time point: pretreatment peripheral blood. The chain has TRBV5-4 and TRBJ2-5; 13 nucleotides match TRBD2. The sequencing used PBMCs, collected around atezolizumab (anti-PD-L1) treatment. This TCR was recovered from a man aged 55-75 years with urothelial cancer. CDR3 nucleotide sequence: TGTGCCAGCAGCACACCCGGGACTAGCGGGAAAGAGACCCAGTACTTC. This encodes CASSTPGTSGKETQYF.